This is a list of T cell receptor beta chains from one sample in a study of shared clonotypes between healthy human individuals. TCRdb's table, derived via immunoSEQ multiplex PCR, lists solely in-frame clones and lacks some. The sample lists approximately 1,500,000 clones, approximately 98% occurring once. Source material: naive CD4+ T cells sorted from blood. Source of these receptors: a man between 25 and 39 years old in good health. Each CDR3 is given with its conserved first and last residue.

cdr3_aa: CACQGTSAAGTQYF
v_call: TRBV30

cdr3_aa: CASRPTGSQPQHF
v_call: TRBV27

cdr3_aa: CASSIIPRVEQFF
v_call: TRBV19

cdr3_aa: CASSPRSGSYNEQFF
v_call: TRBV18

cdr3_aa: CASSPSGQPTYEQYF
v_call: TRBV28

cdr3_aa: CASSLAKDSTEAFF
v_call: TRBV5-1

cdr3_aa: CASRQTGSATMKQFF
v_call: TRBV19

cdr3_aa: CASSLASGMNTEAFF
v_call: TRBV5-4

cdr3_aa: CASSPTRGGQGYYEQYF
v_call: TRBV18

cdr3_aa: CSVKTGRNQPQHF
v_call: TRBV29-1

cdr3_aa: CASSPWNLPSGANVLTF
v_call: TRBV18

cdr3_aa: CASSPEVRNTIYF
v_call: TRBV18

cdr3_aa: CASSPGQGNTIYF
v_call: TRBV18

cdr3_aa: CASSAHQGAGYEKLFF
v_call: TRBV28

cdr3_aa: CASSLFRRKGQGWTGELFF
v_call: TRBV27

cdr3_aa: CASSHGLLTETTDTQYF
v_call: TRBV5-1

cdr3_aa: CASSPLAAPLNTGELFF
v_call: TRBV5-8

cdr3_aa: CSVWGRVGNYEQYF
v_call: TRBV29-1

cdr3_aa: CASSGGRNEQYF
v_call: TRBV11-2

cdr3_aa: CASSLSGGVRPTDTQYF
v_call: TRBV28

cdr3_aa: CASSSPGVGKNIQYF
v_call: TRBV18

cdr3_aa: CAWSVLDRGFYEQYF
v_call: TRBV30

cdr3_aa: CASSLATNYGYTF
v_call: TRBV28

cdr3_aa: CASSLGGDGDDQYF
v_call: TRBV5-1

cdr3_aa: CASSTDRRNQPQHF
v_call: TRBV19

cdr3_aa: CASSLASKLDSNQPQHF
v_call: TRBV28

cdr3_aa: CASSSPGLAGGPFYEQYF
v_call: TRBV7-2

cdr3_aa: CASSTLYEQYF
v_call: TRBV7-2

cdr3_aa: CSVSPSGSSNEQFF
v_call: TRBV29-1

cdr3_aa: CASGTSPPMNTEAFF
v_call: TRBV25-1

cdr3_aa: CASSLWGGPISGANVLTF
v_call: TRBV7-9

cdr3_aa: CASSLGGGSTDTQYF
v_call: TRBV5-4

cdr3_aa: CASSLSSGSGVTGELFF
v_call: TRBV5-4

cdr3_aa: CASSLYGTGNTIYF
v_call: TRBV7-2

cdr3_aa: CASSQLAGAWVGELFF
v_call: TRBV11-1

cdr3_aa: CASSLLADSYDTQYF
v_call: TRBV11-2

cdr3_aa: CASSLAGGGGYTF
v_call: TRBV28

cdr3_aa: CASSISRALNTEAFF
v_call: TRBV19

cdr3_aa: CASSLVAGGPYNEQFF
v_call: TRBV27

cdr3_aa: CASSLESEDEQFF
v_call: TRBV5-1

cdr3_aa: CASSPIYEQYF
v_call: TRBV7-2

cdr3_aa: CASSSTGGWLTEAFF
v_call: TRBV5-5

cdr3_aa: CASIGRGDSGANVLTF
v_call: TRBV19

cdr3_aa: CASSLEGFGNTEAFF
v_call: TRBV5-1

cdr3_aa: CASSEYLGQNYGYTF
v_call: TRBV25-1

cdr3_aa: CASSTHSPGNSGNTIYF
v_call: TRBV5-1

cdr3_aa: CSGTSGLNNEQFF
v_call: TRBV29-1

cdr3_aa: CASSPRTSGREQFF
v_call: TRBV7-9

cdr3_aa: CASSIVAGDNQPQHF
v_call: TRBV19

cdr3_aa: CASSPGPGNTIYF
v_call: TRBV11-2

cdr3_aa: CASSPSGTGGGELFF
v_call: TRBV5-1

cdr3_aa: CASSLAFANTGELFF
v_call: TRBV5-1

cdr3_aa: CASSYGPPYHNEQFF
v_call: TRBV6-5

cdr3_aa: CASSSRGVLDNEQFF
v_call: TRBV28

cdr3_aa: CASSQVSGPFSTNTGELFF
v_call: TRBV4-2

cdr3_aa: CASSLGSGNTIYF
v_call: TRBV28

cdr3_aa: CASSTDSYEQFF
v_call: TRBV5-1

cdr3_aa: CSVGVGEGTEAFF
v_call: TRBV29-1

cdr3_aa: CASSHGTSGIGETQYF
v_call: TRBV11-2

cdr3_aa: CATKSGGEGNEQFF
v_call: TRBV15